This T cell receptor beta chain came from a study of control samples from healthy donors and cancer patients. The V end was cut by 4 bases, the J end by 3 bases, with 10 bases between. The germline gives CDR1 MGHRA, CDR2 YSYEKL. The CDR3 loop spans 14 amino acids. Libraries were prepared by immunoSEQ multiplex PCR; TCRdb keeps only in-frame clonotypes and omits some of them. Of 150,000 to 200,000 clones listed, around 90% are singletons. The V call is TRBV4-1, the J call TRBJ2-1; D perhaps matches TRBD2 (6 bases). Sequencing was carried out using blood. This TCR came from a woman in her forties or fifties in good health. The DNA of the CDR3 is TGCGCCAGCAGCCCGGACTATTACTACAATGAGCAGTTCTTC. It encodes CASSPDYYYNEQFF.